Included here is one T cell receptor beta chain sequence, with context. This sample is part of a study of radiotherapy plus CTLA-4 blockade in lung cancer. About the study: Objective responses occurred in 18% of patients; roughly 30% had disease control.

This table comes from immunoSEQ multiplex PCR, and its TCRdb copy is limited to in-frame clones, with some not included. This table has roughly 59,000 clones, around 74% appearing once. V lost 3 bases and J lost 6; bases outside the gene matches: 5. Germline CDR1 and CDR2: LNHDA and SQIVND (reference sequence). The CDR3 runs 15 residues. The sequence came from a human donor with non-small cell lung cancer whose response to radiotherapy plus ipilimumab could not be evaluated. The rearrangement uses TRBV19 and TRBJ2-1; 10 bases align to TRBD2. The sequencing used peripheral blood, collected from a patient treated with radiotherapy plus ipilimumab. CDR3: CASSIWTSGINEQFF. The CDR3 DNA reads as TGTGCCAGTAGTATTTGGACTAGCGGAATCAATGAGCAGTTCTTC.